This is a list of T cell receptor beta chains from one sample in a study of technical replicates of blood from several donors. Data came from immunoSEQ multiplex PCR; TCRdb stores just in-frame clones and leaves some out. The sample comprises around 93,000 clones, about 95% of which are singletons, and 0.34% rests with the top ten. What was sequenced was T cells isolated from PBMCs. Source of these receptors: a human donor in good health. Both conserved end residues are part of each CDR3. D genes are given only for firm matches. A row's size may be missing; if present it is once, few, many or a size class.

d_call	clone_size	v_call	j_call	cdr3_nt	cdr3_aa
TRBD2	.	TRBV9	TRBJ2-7	TGTGCCAGCAGCGTAGAACTAGCGGACTCCTACGAGCAGTACTTC	CASSVELADSYEQYF
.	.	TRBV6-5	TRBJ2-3	TGTGCCAGCAGTTACTCAGGGACTAGCACAGATACGCAGTATTTT	CASSYSGTSTDTQYF
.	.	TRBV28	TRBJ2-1	TGTGCCAGCAGTCCTATGCATGAGCAGTTCTTC	CASSPMHEQFF
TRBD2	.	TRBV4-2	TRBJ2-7	TGTGCCAGCAGCCAAGCAATGGAGCGGGGGACCTACGAGCAGTACTTC	CASSQAMERGTYEQYF
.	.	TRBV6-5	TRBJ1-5	TGTGCCAGCAGGCCGACAGGAACAAATCAGCCCCAGCATTTT	CASRPTGTNQPQHF
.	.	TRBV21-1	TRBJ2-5	TGTGCCCCCAAACAGGGTTGGGAGACCCAGTACTTC	CAPKQGWETQYF
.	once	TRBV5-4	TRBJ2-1	TGTGCCAGCAGCTTGAGGGGATTCACCTACAATGAGCAGTTCTTC	CASSLRGFTYNEQFF
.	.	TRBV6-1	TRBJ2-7	TGTGCCAGCGCCCAGGGTGCGTACTACGAGCAGTACTTC	CASAQGAYYEQYF
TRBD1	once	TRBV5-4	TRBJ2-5	TGTGCCAGCGCAGGGGGGGGACAGGGTCTCGAGACCCAGTACTTC	CASAGGGQGLETQYF
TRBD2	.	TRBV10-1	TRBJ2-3	TGCGCCAGCAGTGAGGAGCGGGAGGTTGGAGATACGCAGTATTTT	CASSEEREVGDTQYF
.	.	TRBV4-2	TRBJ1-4	TGTGCCAGCAGCCAAGATTGGCCAGGGGAAGGAGAAAAACTGTTTTTT	CASSQDWPGEGEKLFF
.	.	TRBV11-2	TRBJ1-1	TGTGCCAGCAGCATGTTTATTGACACCCCGGAAACTTTCTTT	CASSMFIDTPETFF
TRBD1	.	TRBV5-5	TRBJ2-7	TGTGCCAGCAGCGCGGGGACAGGGATCAACGAGCAGTACTTC	CASSAGTGINEQYF
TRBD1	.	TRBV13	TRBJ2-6	TGTGCCAGCAGCTTCGACAGGGCTGGGGCCAACGTCCTGACTTTC	CASSFDRAGANVLTF
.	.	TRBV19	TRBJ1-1	TGTGCCAGTAGTATCCGGGGAAAGTACACTGAAGCTTTCTTT	CASSIRGKYTEAFF
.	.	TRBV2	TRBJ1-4	TGTGCCAGCAGTGAACGGGCAGGGAGGAATGAAAAACTGTTTTTT	CASSERAGRNEKLFF
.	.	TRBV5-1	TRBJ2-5	TGCGCCAGCAGCTTGAGTTCCGCTACGGAGACCCAGTACTTC	CASSLSSATETQYF
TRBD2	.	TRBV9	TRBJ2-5	TGTGCCAGCAGCGCCGGACTAGTCTGGGAGACCCAGTACTTC	CASSAGLVWETQYF
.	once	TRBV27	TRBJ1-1	TGTGCCAGCAGGGGCTTGGACAGGAACACTGAAGCTTTCTTT	CASRGLDRNTEAFF
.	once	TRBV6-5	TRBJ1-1	TGTGCCAGCAGTTCCCAGGGGACTGAAGCTTTCTTT	CASSSQGTEAFF
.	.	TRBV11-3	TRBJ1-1	TGTGCCAGCAGCTTAGGCAGGGCGAACACTGAAGCTTTCTTT	CASSLGRANTEAFF
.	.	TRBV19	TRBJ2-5	TGTGCCAGTAATCAGGGGATCCAAGAGACCCAGTACTTC	CASNQGIQETQYF
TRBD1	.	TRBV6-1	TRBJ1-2	TGTGCCAGCAGTACAGGACAGGGCCCCTATGGCTACACCTTC	CASSTGQGPYGYTF
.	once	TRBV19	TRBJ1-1	TGTGCCAGTAGTATTGGGTCGGGCACTGAAGCTTTCTTT	CASSIGSGTEAFF
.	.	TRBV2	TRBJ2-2	TGTGCCAGCAGAGAAGGGACTTCGAACACCGGGGAGCTGTTTTTT	CASREGTSNTGELFF
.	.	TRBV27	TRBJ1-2	TGTGCCAGCACCTTACGGACTGGTGGCTACACCTTC	CASTLRTGGYTF
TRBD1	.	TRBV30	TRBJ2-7	TGTGCCTGGAGTGGGGAGGACAGGGGGGCCTACGAGCAGTACTTC	CAWSGEDRGAYEQYF
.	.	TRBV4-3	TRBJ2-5	TGCGCCAGCAGCCAAGACTATCAAGAGACCCAGTACTTC	CASSQDYQETQYF
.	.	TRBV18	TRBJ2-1	TGTGCCAGCTCACCGCCAGCGACAGCCTACAATGAGCAGTTCTTC	CASSPPATAYNEQFF
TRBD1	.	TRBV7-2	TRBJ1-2	TGTGCCAGCAGCTCGGGACAGTCGAACTATGGCTACACCTTC	CASSSGQSNYGYTF
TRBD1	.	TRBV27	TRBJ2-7	TGTGCCAGCGGGACAGGGCGCGAGCAGTACTTC	CASGTGREQYF
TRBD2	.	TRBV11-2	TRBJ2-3	TGTGCCAGCAGCTTCCCTGATCCAGCGGGAGAGACAGATACGCAGTATTTT	CASSFPDPAGETDTQYF
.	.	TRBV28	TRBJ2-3	TGTGCCAGCAGCCGCGGACAACCCACAGATACGCAGTATTTT	CASSRGQPTDTQYF
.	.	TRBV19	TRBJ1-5	TGTGCCAGTAAGGTACAGGGAATATATCAGCCCCAGCATTTT	CASKVQGIYQPQHF
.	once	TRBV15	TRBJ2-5	TGTGCCACCGGGTGGGGGGTGACGCCCCGGGAGACCCAGTACTTC	CATGWGVTPRETQYF